This entry lists 21 T cell receptor beta chains sequenced from one sample in a study of neoadjuvant nivolumab and ipilimumab in lung cancer. TCRdb keeps only in-frame clones here, not all; method: immunoSEQ multiplex PCR. The table lists roughly 19,000 clones, more than 75% of them singletons. The specimen comprised tumor tissue, sampled after neoadjuvant nivolumab, alone or with ipilimumab, at or shortly before surgery. All receptors come from an adult with non-small cell lung cancer.

This sequence joins TRBV4-1 and TRBJ2-7; TRBD2 agrees at 9 bases. The germline CDR1 and CDR2 sequences are MGHRA and YSYEKL. The CDR3 is 15 amino acids. V lost 0 bases to trimming and J lost 3 bases; unmatched junction nucleotides: 3. CDR3 sequence reads: CASSQDETSGYEQYF. CDR3 in DNA: TGCGCCAGCAGCCAAGATGAGACTAGCGGCTACGAGCAGTACTTC.

This clone was counted only a few times. The chain couples TRBV18 to TRBJ1-3, with D maybe TRBD1 (5 bases). The V gene lost 5 bases and the J gene lost 0 bases, with 17 bases spanning the gap. The CDR3 sequence is 17 residues long. CDR1 and CDR2 (germline): KGHSH, LQKENI. The CDR3 here is CASSSFGGARSGNTIYF. In DNA, the CDR3 is TGTGCCAGCTCATCATTCGGAGGGGCGCGCTCTGGAAACACCATATATTTT. The full variable domain, its missing parts supplied by reference TRBV18 and TRBJ1-3, is NAGVMQNPRHLVRRRGQEARLRCSPMKGHSHVYWYRQLPEEGLKFMVYLQKENIIDESGMPKERFSAEFPKEGPSILRIQQVVRGDSAAYFCASSSFGGARSGNTIYFGEGSWLTVV.

CDR3 sequence reads: CSARQGWEQYF. The CDR3 DNA sequence: TGCAGTGCTAGACAGGGCTGGGAGCAGTACTTC. The rearrangement links TRBV20-1 to TRBJ2-7; D perhaps matches TRBD1 (5 bases). With 2 bases removed from V and 7 bases from J, the gap between germline ends came to 9 bases. Germline V CDR1 and CDR2: DFQATT, SNEGSKA (reference sequence). The CDR3 covers 11 residues.

This chain uses TRBV5-1 with TRBJ2-2, with 9 bases aligning to TRBD1. Unmatched junction bases numbered 1, after V lost 3 bases and J lost 1 base. CDR1 and CDR2 from the germline V gene are SGHRS and YFSETQ. The CDR3 contains 15 residues. In DNA, the CDR3 is TGCGCCAGCAGCTGGGGACAGGGGAACACCGGGGAGCTGTTTTTT. Translating gives CASSWGQGNTGELFF.

Notes on this clone: The same CDR3 also results from other DNA sequences found in this sample. The chain couples TRBV6-5 to TRBJ1-2, with 8 bases that match TRBD1. V trimming: 6 bases; J trimming: 7 bases; junction bases outside the gene matches: 10. The CDR3 spans 14 residues. CDR1 and CDR2 (germline): MNHEY, SVGAGI. DNA for the CDR3: TGTGCCAGCAGCACAGACAGGGGATTGTCTGGCTACACCTTC. This codes for CASSTDRGLSGYTF.

By its share, this clone is medium-sized. The chain employs TRBV28 and TRBJ2-2; D gene uncertain. The CDR3 contains 14 residues. CDR1 and CDR2 (germline): MDHEN, SYDVKM. Deletions cut 3 bases from V and 1 base from J, with 6 bases between. The CDR3 DNA reads as TGTGCCAGCAGTTTTCGGGTGAACACCGGGGAGCTGTTTTTT. Its translation is CASSFRVNTGELFF.

The chain links TRBV7-9 to TRBJ1-2, with TRBD1 matching over 9 bases. In germline, CDR1 is SEHNR, CDR2 FQNEAQ (reference sequence). The CDR3 contains 14 residues. J was trimmed by 8 bases and V by 4 bases; bases with no gene match: 8. In nucleotides, the CDR3 is TGTGCCAGCAGCTCCGAAGGGACAGGGAGAGGCTACACCTTC. This gives the protein CASSSEGTGRGYTF. The full variable domain, in which reference TRBV7-9 and TRBJ1-2 provide the parts outside the CDR3, is DTGVSQNPRHKITKRGQNVTFRCDPISEHNRLYWYRQTLGQGPEFLTYFQNEAQLEKSRLLSDRFSAERPKGSFSTLEIQRTEQGDSAMYLCASSSEGTGRGYTFGSGTRLTVV.

The rearrangement links TRBV19 to TRBJ2-1, with TRBD2 as a possible D gene (6 bases). V lost 5 bases, J lost 4 bases, and 18 bases lay in between. The CDR3 totals 16 residues. CDR1 and CDR2 from the germline V gene are LNHDA and SQIVND (reference sequence). CDR3 bases: TGTGCCAGTAGTCCGTTTCAACGGGAGCTTTACAATGAGCAGTTCTTC. Its translation is CASSPFQRELYNEQFF.

The rearrangement links TRBV12-2 to TRBJ1-2. TRBV12-2 has pseudogene status. The CDR3 contains 16 residues. The CDR3 loop is CASRLAGCRDVYGYTF. The CDR3 DNA follows: TGTGCAAGTCGCTTAGCTGGCTGTAGAGACGTATATGGCTACACCTTC.

This rearrangement joins TRBV29-1 to TRBJ2-1, with D uncertain. CDR1 and CDR2 (germline): SQVTM, ANQGSEA. Trimming pared 0 bases from V and 4 bases from J, leaving 4 bases between. There are 12 residues in the CDR3. In nucleotides, the CDR3 is TGCAGCGTTGAAGACTTGTACAATGAGCAGTTCTTC. Translation: CSVEDLYNEQFF.

By frequency in the sample, this clone is medium-sized. This chain connects TRBV6-5 to TRBJ1-2; 7 bases are shared with TRBD1. The CDR3 covers 14 residues. Germline V gene data show CDR1 as MNHEY and CDR2 as SVGAGI. Trimming removed 6 bases from V and 4 bases from J; junction bases left unmatched: 8. CDR3 in DNA: TGTGCCAGCAGACGAGGGGACAGCCTCTATGGCTACACCTTC. It specifies CASRRGDSLYGYTF.

This clone is labeled as medium-sized. V usage is TRBV19 and J usage is TRBJ1-5; D is unresolved. The CDR3 totals 14 residues. V lost 5 bases to trimming and J lost 1 base, with 9 bases between them. CDR1 and CDR2 (germline): LNHDA, SQIVND (reference sequence). The CDR3 spells CASSQFRSNQPQHF. CDR3 coding DNA: TGTGCCAGTAGTCAGTTCCGGAGCAATCAGCCCCAGCATTTT.

The chain carries TRBV6-5 and TRBJ2-5; D is uncertain. The J call may be faulty, since TRBJ2-7 better matches the DNA end. The CDR3 contains 13 residues. Germline CDR1 MNHEY, CDR2 SVGAGI. Written as DNA, the CDR3 is TGTGCCAGCAGAGGCAGACGGTCCTACGAGCAGTACTTC. Translation gives CASRGRRSYEQYF.

J is TRBJ2-7 and V is TRBV5-1, with 7 bases matching TRBD1. The CDR3 has 14 residues. The V gene's germline CDR1 is SGHRS and CDR2 YFSETQ. J gave up 0 bases and V 0 bases, and 0 bases lay outside the gene matches. The CDR3 here is CASSLGDSSYEQYF. CDR3 in DNA: TGCGCCAGCAGCTTGGGGGACAGCTCCTACGAGCAGTACTTC.

The gene calls are TRBV18 and TRBJ2-7; 8 positions agree with TRBD1. Germline V gene sequence: CDR1 KGHSH, CDR2 LQKENI. There are 13 residues in the CDR3. V gave up 4 bases and J gave up 6 bases; unmatched junction bases: 5. This CDR3 is CASSLQGEGEQYF. CDR3 coding DNA: TGTGCCAGCTCACTACAGGGGGAAGGCGAGCAGTACTTC. Full variable domain (remainder filled in from reference TRBV18 and TRBJ2-7): NAGVMQNPRHLVRRRGQEARLRCSPMKGHSHVYWYRQLPEEGLKFMVYLQKENIIDESGMPKERFSAEFPKEGPSILRIQQVVRGDSAAYFCASSLQGEGEQYFGPGTRLTVT.

Only a few counts were recorded for this clone. This chain joins TRBV2 and TRBJ1-2; tentatively, D is TRBD1 (6 bases). Germline V gene lookup returns CDR1 SNHLY and CDR2 FYNNEI. The V gene lost 5 bases and the J gene lost 2 bases, with 15 bases spanning the gap. The CDR3 contains 15 residues. CDR3 sequence reads: CASSPWGGQNYGYTF. DNA of the CDR3: TGTGCCAGCAGTCCTTGGGGGGGGCAGAACTATGGCTACACCTTC.

The V call is TRBV6-4, the J call TRBJ2-3; 7 bases fit TRBD2. The germline V gene encodes CDR1 MRHNA and CDR2 SNTAGT. V was clipped by 6 bases and J by 7 bases; unmatched bases: 7. The CDR3 consists of 13 residues. CDR3 amino acids: CASSLAVGNTQYF. CDR3 in DNA: TGTGCCAGCAGCCTAGCGGTTGGGAATACGCAGTATTTT.

The chain uses TRBV27 and TRBJ2-6; D is ambiguous. CDR1 and CDR2 (germline): MNHEY, SMNVEV (reference sequence). V dropped 2 bases and J dropped 3 bases, with 2 bases sitting between them. The CDR3 consists of 13 residues. CDR3 protein: CASSLGGANVLTF. The CDR3 nucleotides are TGTGCCAGCAGTTTAGGTGGGGCCAACGTCCTGACTTTC. Full variable domain (remainder filled in from reference TRBV27 and TRBJ2-6): EAQVTQNPRYLITVTGKKLTVTCSQNMNHEYMSWYRQDPGLGLRQIYYSMNVEVTDKGDVPEGYKVSRKEKRNFPLILESPSPNQTSLYFCASSLGGANVLTFGAGSRLTVL.

This chain joins TRBV5-8 and TRBJ1-5, with D maybe TRBD1 (6 bases). The CDR3 consists of 17 residues. Germline V gene lookup returns CDR1 SGHTS and CDR2 YDEGEE. The ends were cut back, 7 bases at V and 3 bases at J, with 23 bases in the middle. DNA of the CDR3: TGTGCCAGCTCCACCTATGGGGGCGCGGTAAACAATCAGCCCCAGCATTTT. Translation: CASSTYGGAVNNQPQHF. The full variable domain, with the rest looked up from reference TRBV5-8 and TRBJ1-5, is EAGVTQSPTHLIKTRGQQATLRCSPISGHTSVYWYQQALGLGLQFLLWYDEGEERNRGNFPPRFSGRQFPNYSSELNVNALELEDSALYLCASSTYGGAVNNQPQHFGDGTRLSIL.

This sequence joins TRBV10-3 and TRBJ2-7; 9 positions agree with TRBD2. Germline lookup yields CDR1 ENHRY and CDR2 SYGVKD. The CDR3 runs 18 residues. J gave up 0 bases and V 0 bases, and 9 bases lay outside the gene matches. CDR3: CAISESISGRTLSYEQYF. Here the CDR3 DNA reads TGTGCCATCAGTGAGTCGATAAGCGGGAGGACCCTCTCCTACGAGCAGTACTTC.

In this sample, this clone turned up a few times. The rearrangement uses TRBV10-3 and TRBJ2-3; D ambiguous. The V and J ends lost 3 bases and 0 bases respectively, with 4 bases between them. The germline CDR1 and CDR2 sequences are ENHRY and SYGVKD. This CDR3 contains 13 residues. CDR3 region: CAISESSTDTQYF. Here the CDR3 DNA reads TGTGCCATCAGTGAAAGCAGCACAGATACGCAGTATTTT.